This TCR beta chain derives from a study of blood T cell repertoires in COVID-19. Background on the study: Researchers got acute and convalescent COVID-19 samples from the United States, Italy and Spain. Sources were T cells, B-cell-depleted T cells, or PBMCs; the material itself was cDNA or gDNA.

The germline CDR1 and CDR2 sequences are MNHEY and SVGAGI. V was cut by 6 bases and J by 9 bases, with 15 bases left in between. CDR3 size: 14 residues. Under the authors' procedure: For nucleated cells, counts were estimated from reference gene primer amplification. Method: immunoSEQ multiplex PCR; TCRdb's copy keeps in-frame clones and lacks some. The V and J calls and clone size were taken over from that table, and D and trimming were inferred from the DNA. The sample consists of tens of thousands of clones, around 87% of them appearing once. The sequenced sample was peripheral blood. The clonotype originates from a human donor with active COVID-19. The donor label of this sample is uncertain. The chain combines TRBV6-5 with TRBJ1-6; D is possibly TRBD1 (6 bases). The CDR3 reads CASSARGGGSPLHF. The CDR3 bases are TGTGCCAGCAGCGCGAGGGGGGGCGGTTCACCCCTCCACTTT.